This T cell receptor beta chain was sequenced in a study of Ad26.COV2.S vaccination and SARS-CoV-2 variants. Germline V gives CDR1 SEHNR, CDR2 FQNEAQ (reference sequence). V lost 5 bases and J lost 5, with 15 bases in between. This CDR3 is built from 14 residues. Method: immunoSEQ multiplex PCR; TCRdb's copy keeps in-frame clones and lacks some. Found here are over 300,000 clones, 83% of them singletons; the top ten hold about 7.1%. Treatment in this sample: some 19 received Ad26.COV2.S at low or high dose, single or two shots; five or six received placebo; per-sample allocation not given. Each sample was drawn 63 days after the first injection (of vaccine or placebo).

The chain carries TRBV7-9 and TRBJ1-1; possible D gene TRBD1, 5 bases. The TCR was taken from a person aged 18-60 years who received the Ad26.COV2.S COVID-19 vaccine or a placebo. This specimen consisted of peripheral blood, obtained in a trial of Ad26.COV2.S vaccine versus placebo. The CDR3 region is CASSADGGGTEAFF. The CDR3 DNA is TGTGCCAGCAGCGCCGACGGCGGGGGGACTGAAGCTTTCTTT.